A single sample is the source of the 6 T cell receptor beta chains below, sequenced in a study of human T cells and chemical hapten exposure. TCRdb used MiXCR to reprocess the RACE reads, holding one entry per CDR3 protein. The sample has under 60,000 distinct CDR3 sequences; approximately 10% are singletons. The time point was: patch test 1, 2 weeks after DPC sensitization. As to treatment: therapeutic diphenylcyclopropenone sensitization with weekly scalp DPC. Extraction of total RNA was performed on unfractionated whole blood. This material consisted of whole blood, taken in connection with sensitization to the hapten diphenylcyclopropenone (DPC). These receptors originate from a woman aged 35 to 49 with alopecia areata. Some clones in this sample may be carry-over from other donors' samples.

The CDR3 region has the DNA TGTGCCACCAGTGACGGGGGCAGGGGCACCGGGGAGCTGTTTTTT. Protein: CATSDGGRGTGELFF. The chain is built from TRBV24-1 and TRBJ2-2; D could derive from TRBD1 or TRBD2 (6 bases each). Germline V CDR1 and CDR2: KGHDR, SFDVKD. This CDR3 is built from 15 residues. V lost 4 bases and J 4 bases, leaving 12 bases between the germline ends.

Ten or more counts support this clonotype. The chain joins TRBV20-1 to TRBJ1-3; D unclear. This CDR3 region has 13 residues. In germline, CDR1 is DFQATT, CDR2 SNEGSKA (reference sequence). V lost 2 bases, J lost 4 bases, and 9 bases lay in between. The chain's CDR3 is CSARSTTGNTIYF. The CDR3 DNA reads TGCAGTGCTAGATCCACGACAGGAAACACCATATATTTT.

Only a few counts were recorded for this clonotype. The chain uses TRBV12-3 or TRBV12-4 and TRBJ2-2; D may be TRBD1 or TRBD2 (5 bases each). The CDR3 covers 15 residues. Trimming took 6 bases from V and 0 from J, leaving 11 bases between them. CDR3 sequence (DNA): TGTGCCAGCAGGGGGACGGCTGCGAACACCGGGGAGCTGTTTTTT. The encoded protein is CASRGTAANTGELFF.

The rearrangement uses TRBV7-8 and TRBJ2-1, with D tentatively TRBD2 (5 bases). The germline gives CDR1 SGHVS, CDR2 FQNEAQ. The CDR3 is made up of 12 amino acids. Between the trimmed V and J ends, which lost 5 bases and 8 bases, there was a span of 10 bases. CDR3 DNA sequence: TGTGCCAGCAGCCAGCTGGAGGATGAGCAGTTCTTC. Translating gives CASSQLEDEQFF.

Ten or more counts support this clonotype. This CDR3 is CAWEVGATRSYNEQFF. The CDR3 region has the DNA TGTGCCTGGGAGGTTGGGGCAACAAGATCCTACAATGAGCAGTTCTTC. The chain uses TRBV30 and TRBJ2-1; a weak D match, TRBD1 (5 bases). Trimming stripped 5 bases from V and 1 base from J, with 18 bases between. Germline values: CDR1 GTSNPN, CDR2 SVGIG (reference sequence). The CDR3 is 16 residues long.

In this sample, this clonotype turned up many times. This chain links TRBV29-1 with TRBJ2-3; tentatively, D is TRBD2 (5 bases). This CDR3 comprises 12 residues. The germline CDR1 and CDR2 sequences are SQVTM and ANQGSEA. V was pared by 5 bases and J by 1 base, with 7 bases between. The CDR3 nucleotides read TGCAGCGTTAGCGGTCGCACAGATACGCAGTATTTT. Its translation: CSVSGRTDTQYF.